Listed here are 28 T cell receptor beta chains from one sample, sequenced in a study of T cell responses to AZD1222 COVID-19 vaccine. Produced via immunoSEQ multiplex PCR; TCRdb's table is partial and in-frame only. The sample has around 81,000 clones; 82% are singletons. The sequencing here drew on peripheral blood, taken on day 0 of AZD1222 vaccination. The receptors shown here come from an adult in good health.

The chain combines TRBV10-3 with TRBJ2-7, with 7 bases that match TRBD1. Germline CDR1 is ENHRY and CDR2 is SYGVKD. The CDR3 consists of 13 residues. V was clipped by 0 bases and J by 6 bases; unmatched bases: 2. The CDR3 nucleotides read TGTGCCATCAGTGAGTCGACAGGGTTCGAGCAGTACTTC. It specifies CAISESTGFEQYF.

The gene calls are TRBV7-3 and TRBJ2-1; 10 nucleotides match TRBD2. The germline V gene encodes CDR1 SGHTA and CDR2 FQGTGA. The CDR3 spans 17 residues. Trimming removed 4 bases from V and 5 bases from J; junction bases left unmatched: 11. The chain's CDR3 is CASSSQAGGNLNNEQFF. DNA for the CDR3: TGTGCCAGCAGCTCTCAAGCGGGGGGGAACTTGAACAATGAGCAGTTCTTC.

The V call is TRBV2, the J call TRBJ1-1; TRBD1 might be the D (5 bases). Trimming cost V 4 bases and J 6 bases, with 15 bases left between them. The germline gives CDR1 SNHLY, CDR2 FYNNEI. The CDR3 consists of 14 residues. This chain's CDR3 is CASSGSGAQAEAFF. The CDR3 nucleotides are TGTGCCAGCAGTGGATCCGGGGCGCAGGCTGAAGCTTTCTTT.

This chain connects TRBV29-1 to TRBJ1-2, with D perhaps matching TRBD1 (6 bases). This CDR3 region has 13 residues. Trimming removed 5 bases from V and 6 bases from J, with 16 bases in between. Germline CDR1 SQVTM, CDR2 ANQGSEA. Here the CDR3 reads CSVLGGPVDGYTF. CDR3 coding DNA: TGCAGCGTTTTAGGGGGACCAGTGGATGGCTACACCTTC.

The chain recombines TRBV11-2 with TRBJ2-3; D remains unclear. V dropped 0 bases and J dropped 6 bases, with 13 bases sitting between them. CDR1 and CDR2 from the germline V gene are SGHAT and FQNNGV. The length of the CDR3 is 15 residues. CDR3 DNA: TGTGCCAGCAGCTTAGATAGCAGGCCTCGGGATACGCAGTATTTT. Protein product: CASSLDSRPRDTQYF.

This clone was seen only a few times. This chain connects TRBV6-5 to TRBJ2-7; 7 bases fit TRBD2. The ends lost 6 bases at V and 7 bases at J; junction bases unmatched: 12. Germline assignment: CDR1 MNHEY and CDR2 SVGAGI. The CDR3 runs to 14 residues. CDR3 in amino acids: CASSPDIAGLEQYF. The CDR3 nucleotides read TGTGCCAGCAGCCCAGACATAGCGGGCCTTGAGCAGTACTTC.

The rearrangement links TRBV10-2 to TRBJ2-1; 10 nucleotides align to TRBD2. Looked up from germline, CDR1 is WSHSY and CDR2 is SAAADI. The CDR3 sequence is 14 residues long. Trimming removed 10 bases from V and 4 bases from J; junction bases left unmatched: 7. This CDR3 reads CATTGLATYNEQFF. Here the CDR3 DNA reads TGCGCCACCACGGGACTAGCGACTTACAATGAGCAGTTCTTC.

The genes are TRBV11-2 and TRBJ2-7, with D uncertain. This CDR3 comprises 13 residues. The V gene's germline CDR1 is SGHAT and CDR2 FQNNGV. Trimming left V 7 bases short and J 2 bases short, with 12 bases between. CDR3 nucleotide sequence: TGTGCCAGCACGCTAGGATCCCCCTACGAGCAGTACTTC. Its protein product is CASTLGSPYEQYF.

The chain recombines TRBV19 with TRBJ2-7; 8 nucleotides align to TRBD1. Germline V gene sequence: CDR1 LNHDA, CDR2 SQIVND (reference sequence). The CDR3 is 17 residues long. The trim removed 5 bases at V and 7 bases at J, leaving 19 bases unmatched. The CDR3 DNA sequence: TGTGCCAGTAGTGAAACTCGGACAGGGAGCGCCTACGAGGAGCAGTACTTC. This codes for CASSETRTGSAYEEQYF. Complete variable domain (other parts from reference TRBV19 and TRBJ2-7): DGGITQSPKYLFRKEGQNVTLSCEQNLNHDAMYWYRQDPGQGLRLIYYSQIVNDFQKGDIAEGYSVSREKKESFPLTVTSAQKNPTAFYLCASSETRTGSAYEEQYFGPGTRLTVT.

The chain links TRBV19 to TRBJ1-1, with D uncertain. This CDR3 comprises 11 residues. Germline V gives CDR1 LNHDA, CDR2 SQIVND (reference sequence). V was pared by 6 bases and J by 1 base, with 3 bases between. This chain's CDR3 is CASSPNTEAFF. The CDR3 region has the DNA TGTGCCAGTAGCCCGAACACTGAAGCTTTCTTT.

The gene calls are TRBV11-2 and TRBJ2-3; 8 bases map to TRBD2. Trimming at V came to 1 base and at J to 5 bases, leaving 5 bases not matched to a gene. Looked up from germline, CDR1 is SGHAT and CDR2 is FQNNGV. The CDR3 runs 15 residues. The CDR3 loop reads CASSLAGGDVDTQYF. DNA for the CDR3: TGTGCCAGCAGCTTAGCGGGGGGGGACGTAGATACGCAGTATTTT.

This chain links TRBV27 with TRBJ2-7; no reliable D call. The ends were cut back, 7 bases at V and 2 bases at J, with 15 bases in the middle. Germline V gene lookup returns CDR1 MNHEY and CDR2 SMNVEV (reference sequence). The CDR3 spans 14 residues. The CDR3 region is CASNAPGFTYEQYF. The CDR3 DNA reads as TGTGCCAGCAATGCCCCGGGTTTCACCTACGAGCAGTACTTC.

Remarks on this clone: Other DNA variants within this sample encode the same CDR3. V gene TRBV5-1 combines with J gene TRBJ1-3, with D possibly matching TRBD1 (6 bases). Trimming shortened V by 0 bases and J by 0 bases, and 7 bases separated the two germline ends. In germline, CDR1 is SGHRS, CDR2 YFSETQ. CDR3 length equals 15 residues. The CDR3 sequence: CASSLEQGSGNTIYF. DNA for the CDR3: TGCGCCAGCAGCTTGGAACAGGGCTCTGGAAACACCATATATTTT.

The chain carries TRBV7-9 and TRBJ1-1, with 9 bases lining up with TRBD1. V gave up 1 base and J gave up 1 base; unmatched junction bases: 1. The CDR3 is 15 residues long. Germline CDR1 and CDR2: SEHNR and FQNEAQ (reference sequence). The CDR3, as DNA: TGTGCCAGCAGCTTAGGGGACAGGGAGAACACTGAAGCTTTCTTT. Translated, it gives CASSLGDRENTEAFF.

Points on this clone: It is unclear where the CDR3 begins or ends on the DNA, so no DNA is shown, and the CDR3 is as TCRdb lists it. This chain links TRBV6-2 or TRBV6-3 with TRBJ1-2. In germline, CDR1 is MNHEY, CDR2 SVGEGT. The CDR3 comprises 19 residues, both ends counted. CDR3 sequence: CASSTTAMATPSVRDGYTF.

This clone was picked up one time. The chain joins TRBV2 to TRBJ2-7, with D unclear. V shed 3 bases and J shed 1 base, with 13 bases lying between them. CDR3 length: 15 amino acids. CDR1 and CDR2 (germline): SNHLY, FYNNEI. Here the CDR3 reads CASSDPRRISYEQYF. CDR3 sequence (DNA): TGTGCCAGCAGTGACCCTAGACGGATTTCCTACGAGCAGTACTTC.

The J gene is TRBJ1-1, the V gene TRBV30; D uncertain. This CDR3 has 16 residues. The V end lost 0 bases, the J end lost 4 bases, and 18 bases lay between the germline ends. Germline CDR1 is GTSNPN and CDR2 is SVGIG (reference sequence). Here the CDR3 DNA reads TGTGCCTGGAGTGTTAGTGGGTGGGAAACTAGCACTGAAGCTTTCTTT. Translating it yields CAWSVSGWETSTEAFF. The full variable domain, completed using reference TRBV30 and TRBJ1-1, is SQTIHQWPATLVQPVGSPLSLECTVEGTSNPNLYWYRQAAGRGLQLLFYSVGIGQISSEVPQNLSASRPQDRQFILSSKKLLLSDSGFYLCAWSVSGWETSTEAFFGQGTRLTVV.

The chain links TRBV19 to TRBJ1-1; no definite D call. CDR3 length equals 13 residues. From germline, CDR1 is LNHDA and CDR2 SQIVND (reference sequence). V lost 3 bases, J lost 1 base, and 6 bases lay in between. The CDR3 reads CASSIQENTEAFF. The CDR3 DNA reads TGTGCCAGTAGTATTCAGGAGAACACTGAAGCTTTCTTT. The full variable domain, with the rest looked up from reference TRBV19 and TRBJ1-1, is DGGITQSPKYLFRKEGQNVTLSCEQNLNHDAMYWYRQDPGQGLRLIYYSQIVNDFQKGDIAEGYSVSREKKESFPLTVTSAQKNPTAFYLCASSIQENTEAFFGQGTRLTVV.

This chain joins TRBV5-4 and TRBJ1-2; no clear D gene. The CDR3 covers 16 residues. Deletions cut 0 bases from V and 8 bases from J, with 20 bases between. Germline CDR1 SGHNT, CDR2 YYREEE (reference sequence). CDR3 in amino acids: CASSLGWSPREEGYTF. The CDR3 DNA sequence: TGTGCCAGCAGCTTGGGTTGGTCCCCCCGCGAGGAGGGCTACACCTTC.

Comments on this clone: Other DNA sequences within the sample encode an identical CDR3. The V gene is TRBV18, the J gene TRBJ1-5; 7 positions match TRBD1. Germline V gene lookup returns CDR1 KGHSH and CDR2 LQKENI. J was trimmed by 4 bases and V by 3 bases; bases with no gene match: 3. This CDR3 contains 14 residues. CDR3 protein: CASSPGQPNQPQHF. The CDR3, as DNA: TGTGCCAGCTCACCGGGACAGCCGAATCAGCCCCAGCATTTT.

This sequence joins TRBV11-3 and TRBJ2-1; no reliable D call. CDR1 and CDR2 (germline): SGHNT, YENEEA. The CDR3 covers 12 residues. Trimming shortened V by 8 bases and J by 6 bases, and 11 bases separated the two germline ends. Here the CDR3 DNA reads TGTGCCAGCGGCCGAGAGGCCAATGAGCAGTTCTTC. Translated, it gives CASGREANEQFF.

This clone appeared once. Here the CDR3 reads CAWGTGVSSYNEQFF. The DNA for the CDR3 is TGTGCCTGGGGGACAGGGGTGAGCTCCTACAATGAGCAGTTCTTC. V usage is TRBV30 and J usage is TRBJ2-1, with 10 nucleotides matching TRBD1. Germline trimming cut 5 bases from V and 0 bases from J; bases unmatched to any gene: 4. This CDR3 spans 15 amino acids. Germline V gene sequence: CDR1 GTSNPN, CDR2 SVGIG (reference sequence). Supplemented by reference TRBV30 and TRBJ2-1, the full variable domain reads SQTIHQWPATLVQPVGSPLSLECTVEGTSNPNLYWYRQAAGRGLQLLFYSVGIGQISSEVPQNLSASRPQDRQFILSSKKLLLSDSGFYLCAWGTGVSSYNEQFFGPGTRLTVL.

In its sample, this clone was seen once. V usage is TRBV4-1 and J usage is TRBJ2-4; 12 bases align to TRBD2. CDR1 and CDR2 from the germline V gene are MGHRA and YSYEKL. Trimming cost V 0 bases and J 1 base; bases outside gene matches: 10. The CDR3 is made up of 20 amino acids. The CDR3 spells CASSQDRLAGGPMAKNIQYF. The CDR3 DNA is TGCGCCAGCAGCCAAGATAGGCTAGCGGGAGGGCCGATGGCCAAAAACATTCAGTACTTC.

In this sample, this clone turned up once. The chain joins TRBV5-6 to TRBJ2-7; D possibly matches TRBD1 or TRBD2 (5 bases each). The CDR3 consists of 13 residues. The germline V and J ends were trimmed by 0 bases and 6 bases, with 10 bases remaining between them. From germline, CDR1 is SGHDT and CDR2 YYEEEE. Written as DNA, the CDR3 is TGTGCCAGCAGCTTGGCCGGGGCTACCGAGCAGTACTTC. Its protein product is CASSLAGATEQYF.

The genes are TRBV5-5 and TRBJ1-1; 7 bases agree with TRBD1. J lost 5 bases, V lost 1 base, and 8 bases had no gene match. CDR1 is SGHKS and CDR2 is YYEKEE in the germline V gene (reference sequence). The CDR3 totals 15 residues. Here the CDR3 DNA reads TGTGCCAGCAGCTTGTACGACAGGGATGAAACTGAAGCTTTCTTT. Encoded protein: CASSLYDRDETEAFF. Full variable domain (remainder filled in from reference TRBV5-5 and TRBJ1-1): DAGVTQSPTHLIKTRGQQVTLRCSPISGHKSVSWYQQVLGQGPQFIFQYYEKEERGRGNFPDRFSARQFPNYSSELNVNALLLGDSALYLCASSLYDRDETEAFFGQGTRLTVV.

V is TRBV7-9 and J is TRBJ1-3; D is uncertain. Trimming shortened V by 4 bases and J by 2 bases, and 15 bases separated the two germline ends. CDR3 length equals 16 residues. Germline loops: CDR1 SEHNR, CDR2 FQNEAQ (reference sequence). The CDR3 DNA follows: TGTGCCAGCAGCTCGACCAGGTTAACAGCTGGAAACACCATATATTTT. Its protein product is CASSSTRLTAGNTIYF.

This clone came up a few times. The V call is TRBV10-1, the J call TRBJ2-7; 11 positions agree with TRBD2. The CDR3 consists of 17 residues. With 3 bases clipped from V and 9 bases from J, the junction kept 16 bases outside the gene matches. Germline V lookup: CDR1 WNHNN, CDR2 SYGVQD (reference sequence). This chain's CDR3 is CASSDSPGTSGWTGQYF. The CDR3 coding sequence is TGCGCCAGCAGTGACTCCCCCGGGACTAGCGGATGGACGGGGCAGTACTTC.

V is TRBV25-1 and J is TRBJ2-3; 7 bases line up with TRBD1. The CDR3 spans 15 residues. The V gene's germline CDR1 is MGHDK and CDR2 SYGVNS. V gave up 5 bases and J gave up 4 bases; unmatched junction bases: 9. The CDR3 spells CASSYQTGFADTQYF. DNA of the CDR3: TGTGCCAGCAGTTACCAGACAGGGTTCGCAGATACGCAGTATTTT.